This note documents a single TCR beta chain sequence. The antigen is undetermined. Germline V gives CDR1 LNHDA, CDR2 SQIVND (reference sequence). The CDR3 runs 11 residues. After removal of 7 bases from V and 8 bases from J, the junction contained 4 bases not matched to a gene. Profiled with immunoSEQ multiplex PCR; TCRdb holds only in-frame clones, not every one. Of about 140,000 clones in the sample, 88% were seen once. The data originate from a study of T cell responses to AZD1222 COVID-19 vaccine. Study conclusions and caveats: Females outnumbered males among donors, who were mostly white British; clonal diversity was possibly underestimated. Baseline serostatus was positive in only six AZD1222 recipients.

The material sequenced was peripheral blood, taken 28 days after the second AZD1222 dose. The sequence was collected from an adult who received the AZD1222 COVID-19 vaccine. This rearrangement joins TRBV19 to TRBJ1-2, with 7 positions matching TRBD1. CDR3 sequence reads: CASTKGAGYTF. The CDR3 bases are TGTGCCAGTACTAAGGGGGCCGGCTACACCTTC.